This T cell receptor (beta chain) was recorded in a study of blood T cells in healthy people across ages. Study-wide context: Capture by template switching was about one barcoded beta molecule per two T cells. Study-level points and caveats: The unknown donor CMV status may have confounded expanded clonotype changes.

This CDR3 is 17 amino acids long. Looked up from germline, CDR1 is LGHNA and CDR2 is YNFKEQ. V was clipped by 2 bases and J by 4 bases; unmatched bases: 7. The authors ran a second PCR of about 6 to 11 cycles using a sample-barcoded 5' primer and a J-beta primer mix. TCRdb reprocessed the 5' RACE reads via MiXCR and lists one record per CDR3 protein. This table holds roughly 830,000 distinct CDR3 sequences, about 59% found once. For this clonotype: Its cognate antigen is unknown.

This sequence was found in a man aged 30 to 45 in good health. Material: blood. The V gene is TRBV4-2, the J gene TRBJ2-1; 11 positions agree with TRBD2. In nucleotides, the CDR3 is TGTGCCAGCAGCCAAACTTTAGCGGGGGGGTCATACAATGAGCAGTTCTTC. This encodes CASSQTLAGGSYNEQFF.